These 25 T cell receptor beta chains originate from one sample sequenced in a study of human T cells and chemical hapten exposure. From the 5' RACE reads, TCRdb called clonotypes with MiXCR, one entry per CDR3 protein. There are approximately 140,000 distinct CDR3 sequences in the sample; around 4% occur only once, and approximately 1.4% lies in the top ten. Total RNA came from unfractionated whole blood. The receptors derive from a female donor in good health.

This clonotype showed up many times. V is TRBV6-6 and J is TRBJ1-1; D is unclear. Deletions cut 6 bases from V and 5 bases from J, with 16 bases between. Germline loops: CDR1 MNHNY, CDR2 SVGAGI (reference sequence). The CDR3 spans 14 residues. The CDR3 nucleotides are TGTGCCAGCAGCCTTTTAATAGGCGGGACTGAAGCTTTCTTT. It yields the protein CASSLLIGGTEAFF.

Ten or more counts support this clonotype. The J gene is TRBJ1-1, the V gene TRBV4-1, with 7 bases that match TRBD1. This CDR3 is 14 amino acids long. CDR1 and CDR2 (germline): MGHRA, YSYEKL. V shed 1 base, J shed 5 bases, and the junction held 4 bases outside the gene matches. The CDR3 nucleotides are TGCGCCAGCAGCCAAGTACAGGGGAGTACTGAAGCTTTCTTT. It is translated as CASSQVQGSTEAFF.

This clonotype was detected many times. CDR3 sequence: CASHIQGVNLNTEAFF. The CDR3 DNA reads as TGTGCCAGCCACATCCAGGGGGTTAACTTGAACACTGAAGCTTTCTTT. The chain has TRBV18 and TRBJ1-1, with 7 positions matching TRBD1. The CDR3 is made up of 16 amino acids. The germline gives CDR1 KGHSH, CDR2 LQKENI. After removal of 8 bases from V and 0 bases from J, the junction contained 12 bases not matched to a gene.

This clonotype was detected many times. The chain joins TRBV19 to TRBJ2-7, with no clear D. Trimming left V 5 bases short and J 2 bases short, with 13 bases between. The length of the CDR3 is 14 residues. Germline V gene sequence: CDR1 LNHDA, CDR2 SQIVND (reference sequence). DNA for the CDR3: TGTGCCAGTAGTCAAACCCCGGGCGCCTACGAGCAGTACTTC. Protein sequence: CASSQTPGAYEQYF.

This clonotype has ten or more counts. The rearrangement joins TRBV2 to TRBJ2-4, with a possible D match to TRBD2 (6 bases). CDR1 SNHLY and CDR2 FYNNEI come from the germline V gene. The ends were cut back, 1 base at V and 9 bases at J, with 13 bases in the middle. This CDR3 has 14 residues. The CDR3 loop reads CASSEVWGVSIQYF. CDR3 nucleotide sequence: TGTGCCAGCAGTGAAGTTTGGGGGGTGAGCATTCAGTACTTC.

This clonotype was seen only a few times. The V call is TRBV2, the J call TRBJ1-2; a weak D match, TRBD1 (5 bases). Trimming cost V 8 bases and J 9 bases, with 19 bases left between them. CDR3 length equals 13 residues. CDR1 SNHLY and CDR2 FYNNEI come from the germline V gene. The CDR3 loop is CASHGAPAGSYTF. CDR3 in DNA: TGTGCCAGCCATGGGGCGCCCGCAGGGAGCTACACCTTC.

At least ten counts were recorded for this clonotype. The V and J genes are TRBV5-6 and TRBJ2-3; D is ambiguous. CDR1 and CDR2 (germline): SGHDT, YYEEEE. The V gene lost 2 bases and the J gene lost 3 bases, with 16 bases spanning the gap. This CDR3 contains 16 residues. CDR3 coding DNA: TGTGCCAGCAGCTTCCGGGTCCTGCTCCTGACAGATACGCAGTATTTT. Its protein is CASSFRVLLLTDTQYF.

This clonotype occurred many times. This chain joins TRBV4-1 and TRBJ1-1; D is unclear. CDR3 length: 16 amino acids. Trimming cost V 0 bases and J 0 bases, with 11 bases left between them. The germline CDR1 and CDR2 sequences are MGHRA and YSYEKL. In nucleotides, the CDR3 is TGCGCCAGCAGCCAAGAAGGTAGTAACATGAACACTGAAGCTTTCTTT. The encoded protein is CASSQEGSNMNTEAFF.

This clonotype was seen a handful of times. The CDR3 is CASSLGQGRGCGYTF. CDR3 coding DNA: TGCGCCAGCAGCCTCGGACAGGGGCGCGGGTGTGGCTACACCTTC. V gene TRBV5-1 combines with J gene TRBJ1-2; TRBD1 matches at 9 bases. V lost 4 bases and J lost 7; bases outside the gene matches: 11. The CDR3 is 15 residues long. Germline CDR1 SGHRS, CDR2 YFSETQ.

Ten or more counts support this clonotype. The CDR3 nucleotides read TGCGCCAGCAGCTTGACAAGCCGCGACACCGGGGAGCTGTTTTTT. Its protein product is CASSLTSRDTGELFF. V usage is TRBV5-1 and J usage is TRBJ2-2; D gene unclear. The V and J ends lost 1 base and 3 bases respectively, with 10 bases between them. The CDR3 runs to 15 residues. Germline loops: CDR1 SGHRS, CDR2 YFSETQ.

This clonotype was picked up a small number of times. The chain carries TRBV5-1 and TRBJ2-6; TRBD2 matches 11 bases. This CDR3 comprises 19 residues. Germline CDR1 reads SGHRS; CDR2 reads YFSETQ. Trimming cost V 4 bases and J 3 bases; bases outside gene matches: 12. CDR3 sequence: CASSPPTSGGSYGANVLTF. The CDR3 DNA reads TGCGCCAGCAGCCCGCCTACTAGCGGGGGAAGCTATGGGGCCAACGTCCTGACTTTC.

The chain links TRBV20-1 to TRBJ1-2; TRBD1 aligns across 7 bases. Germline CDR1 and CDR2: DFQATT and SNEGSKA (reference sequence). The CDR3 spans 15 residues. After removal of 1 base from V and 2 bases from J, the junction contained 7 bases not matched to a gene. The DNA of the CDR3 is TGCAGTGCTAGAGCCATGACAGGGTCCAACTATGGCTACACCTTC. Amino acid sequence: CSARAMTGSNYGYTF.

Many counts were recorded for this clonotype. The rearrangement links TRBV5-1 to TRBJ1-5; TRBD1 is a possible D gene (5 bases). Deletions cut 5 bases from V and 6 bases from J, with 15 bases between. CDR3 length equals 14 residues. The V gene's germline CDR1 is SGHRS and CDR2 YFSETQ. CDR3 protein: CASRSGGEGQPQHF. The CDR3 DNA is TGCGCCAGCAGATCGGGGGGAGAGGGTCAGCCCCAGCATTTT.

In this sample, this clonotype turned up many times. The chain couples TRBV5-1 to TRBJ1-1; 7 bases map to TRBD1. Germline V gives CDR1 SGHRS, CDR2 YFSETQ. After removal of 0 bases from V and 0 bases from J, the junction contained 2 bases not matched to a gene. This CDR3 spans 15 amino acids. The CDR3 loop reads CASSLGGQMNTEAFF. In DNA form, the CDR3 reads TGCGCCAGCAGCTTGGGGGGACAGATGAACACTGAAGCTTTCTTT.

This clonotype has at least ten counts. The chain couples TRBV18 to TRBJ1-2; D gene uncertain. The CDR3 loop spans 15 amino acids. Trimming stripped 2 bases from V and 8 bases from J, with 18 bases between. Germline V gene data show CDR1 as KGHSH and CDR2 as LQKENI. The CDR3 DNA is TGTGCCAGCTCACCAAATGACCCCTCGGTAAACGGCTACACCTTC. Its translation: CASSPNDPSVNGYTF.

This clonotype was seen at least ten times. This chain joins TRBV29-1 and TRBJ1-2, with 7 bases identical to TRBD1. The CDR3 is 11 amino acids. V shed 4 bases, J shed 8 bases, and the junction held 4 bases outside the gene matches. Germline V gene lookup returns CDR1 SQVTM and CDR2 ANQGSEA. CDR3 sequence: CSVGRGAGYTF. The CDR3 bases are TGCAGCGTTGGCAGGGGGGCCGGCTACACCTTC.

This clonotype was found a few times. J is TRBJ1-6 and V is TRBV6-6, with 7 bases aligning to TRBD1. Losses at the gene ends were 6 bases for V and 8 bases for J; bases not matched to a gene: 4. Per the germline V gene, CDR1 is MNHNY and CDR2 is SVGAGI (reference sequence). This CDR3 spans 13 amino acids. The CDR3 DNA follows: TGTGCCAGCAGCCGACAGGGTGATTCACCCCTCCACTTT. The encoded protein is CASSRQGDSPLHF.

There are a few counts of this clonotype. V gene TRBV5-1 combines with J gene TRBJ1-2; possible D gene TRBD1, 5 bases. Germline values: CDR1 SGHRS, CDR2 YFSETQ. Deletions cut 0 bases from V and 3 bases from J, with 6 bases between. CDR3 length: 13 residues. The CDR3 reads CASSLGGDYGYTF. The CDR3 bases are TGCGCCAGCAGCTTGGGGGGGGACTATGGCTACACCTTC.

This clonotype was seen at least ten times. CDR3 nucleotides: TGCAGTGCTAGAGATCCGGCGGGGATCAGGGCAAAACTGTTTTTT. This gives the protein CSARDPAGIRAKLFF. The chain is built from TRBV20-1 and TRBJ1-4; possible D gene TRBD1, 5 bases. Germline loops: CDR1 DFQATT, CDR2 SNEGSKA (reference sequence). The V end lost 0 bases, the J end lost 10 bases, and 18 bases lay between the germline ends. The CDR3 length is 15 residues.

A remark on this clonotype: This may arise from a read error, as a much more abundant clone is one base away. The rearrangement joins TRBV6-1 to TRBJ1-5; TRBD1 matches 8 bases. Per the germline V gene, CDR1 is MNHNS and CDR2 is SASEGT. V lost 6 bases and J lost 0; bases outside the gene matches: 10. The CDR3 sequence is 17 residues long. The CDR3: CASSGQGKGYSNQPQHF. CDR3 DNA sequence: TGTGCCAGCAGCGGACAGGGTAAAGGATATAGCAATCAGCCCCAGCATTTT.

This clonotype has at least ten counts. V and J are TRBV7-9 and TRBJ2-6; D not resolved. V was pared by 5 bases and J by 0 bases, with 8 bases between. Germline-derived CDR1 and CDR2 are SEHNR and FQNEAQ (reference sequence). This CDR3 is built from 15 residues. Here the CDR3 DNA reads TGTGCCAGCAGCCAATCTCCCTCTGGGGCCAACGTCCTGACTTTC. Encoded protein: CASSQSPSGANVLTF. Looking up the rest from reference TRBV7-9 and TRBJ2-6 gives the full variable domain: DTGVSQNPRHKITKRGQNVTFRCDPISEHNRLYWYRQTLGQGPEFLTYFQNEAQLEKSRLLSDRFSAERPKGSFSTLEIQRTEQGDSAMYLCASSQSPSGANVLTFGAGSRLTVL.

This clonotype was counted at least ten times. This sequence joins TRBV2 and TRBJ2-1; D may be TRBD1 (5 bases). The CDR3 runs to 13 residues. Germline loops: CDR1 SNHLY, CDR2 FYNNEI. V gave up 6 bases and J gave up 4 bases, with 10 bases separating them. The CDR3 sequence is CASRGEYYNEQFF. CDR3 nucleotide sequence: TGTGCCAGCAGAGGGGAATATTACAATGAGCAGTTCTTC.

This clonotype was seen ten or more times. The chain carries TRBV7-9 and TRBJ1-5, with D perhaps TRBD1 (6 bases). Trimming took off 0 bases at V and 1 base at J, with 10 bases between the two ends. CDR3 length equals 16 residues. The germline gives CDR1 SEHNR, CDR2 FQNEAQ (reference sequence). The CDR3 sequence is CASSLAEGVSNQPQHF. CDR3 sequence (DNA): TGTGCCAGCAGCTTAGCGGAGGGGGTGAGCAATCAGCCCCAGCATTTT. The variable domain in full, with the rest retrieved from reference TRBV7-9 and TRBJ1-5, is DTGVSQNPRHKITKRGQNVTFRCDPISEHNRLYWYRQTLGQGPEFLTYFQNEAQLEKSRLLSDRFSAERPKGSFSTLEIQRTEQGDSAMYLCASSLAEGVSNQPQHFGDGTRLSIL.

Many counts were recorded for this clonotype. V and J are TRBV14 and TRBJ1-2; D is unclear. The V end was cut by 6 bases, the J end by 0 bases, with 20 bases between. This CDR3 has 17 residues. CDR1 is SGHDN, CDR2 FVKESK, per germline. In DNA form, the CDR3 reads TGTGCCAGCAGGCACCCCAAGACGGAAGCATCTAACTATGGCTACACCTTC. It specifies CASRHPKTEASNYGYTF.

This clonotype was detected many times. The chain is built from TRBV7-2 and TRBJ2-3, with 10 bases matching TRBD2. Germline CDR1 reads SGHTA; CDR2 reads FQGNSA. V lost 3 bases, J lost 2 bases, and 5 bases stayed unmatched. The CDR3 is made up of 16 amino acids. The CDR3 DNA reads as TGTGCCAGCAGCTTGGGTAGCGGGGGGCACACAGATACGCAGTATTTT. It specifies CASSLGSGGHTDTQYF.